This T cell receptor beta chain was profiled in a study of spatial heterogeneity in lung cancer. Overall study context: On average, each unique TCR and UMI combination appeared more than ten times in raw reads.

Stated time point: sample taken at primary tumor resection. Unsorted whole RNA samples from tumor, nontumor lung or frozen PBMC were sequenced. CDR3 size: 14 residues. Germline V lookup: CDR1 SGHRS, CDR2 YFSETQ. The trim removed 5 bases at V and 5 bases at J, leaving 6 bases unmatched. Each CDR3 protein gets one entry after TCRdb re-called the 5' RACE reads with MiXCR. The sample gives just over 25,000 distinct CDR3 sequences, about 13% of which show up once; under 30% is in the top ten. The sequences come from PBMCs, collected at surgery. This receptor was taken from a female donor with early-stage non-small cell lung cancer. The rearrangement links TRBV5-1 to TRBJ1-1; 10 positions match TRBD1. In nucleotides, the CDR3 is TGCGCCAGCAGATCCGGGACAGGGGCGACTGAAGCTTTCTTT. Translation gives CASRSGTGATEAFF.